The clone carrying this T cell receptor (beta chain) occurred a few times. The target antigen is unknown. CDR1 is MNHEY and CDR2 is SVGEGT in the germline V gene. The CDR3 has 13 amino acids. The V segment lost 8 bases and the J segment 1 base; nucleotides outside the gene matches: 5. This specimen comes from a study of T cell repertoires in cytomegalovirus infection. In TCRdb, the reads were re-called with MiXCR into one record per CDR3 protein. The sample has hundreds of thousands of distinct CDR3 sequences, 30% to 35% seen once. Points from the study as a whole: In two of eight donors, the top clonotype was HLA-C-restricted CMV-specific.

V and J are TRBV6-2 or TRBV6-3 and TRBJ2-7, with TRBD1 matching 7 bases. The sequence was obtained from a human donor in good health (CMV status not recorded). Some clones in this sample may be carry-over from other donors' samples. The source was cultured CD8+ T cells from PBMCs, collected from culture after CMV antigen stimulation. The DNA of the CDR3 is TGTGCCAGCGGCCGGGACAGTTCCTACGAGCAGTACTTC. Translation gives CASGRDSSYEQYF.